This T cell receptor (beta chain) emerged from a study of OX40 agonist ivuxolimab in advanced cancers. The table came from immunoSEQ multiplex PCR; TCRdb's copy has only in-frame clones and leaves some out. Here the sample spans about 98,000 clones, around 88% being singletons. This TCR derives from an adult with an advanced solid tumor such as melanoma, head and neck, liver or kidney cancer. The source was CD4+ or CD8+ T cells sorted from blood, collected in a trial of the OX40 agonist ivuxolimab.

In DNA, the CDR3 is TGTGCCAGCAGCGGGGGACTGTTAGATACGCAGTATTTT. It is translated as CASSGGLLDTQYF. The chain combines TRBV5-8 with TRBJ2-3; tentative D call: TRBD2 (6 bases). Trimming left V 4 bases short and J 5 bases short, with 11 bases between. The length of the CDR3 is 13 residues. Germline V gene sequence: CDR1 SGHTS, CDR2 YDEGEE. Combining the CDR3 with reference TRBV5-8 and TRBJ2-3 gives the whole variable domain EAGVTQSPTHLIKTRGQQATLRCSPISGHTSVYWYQQALGLGLQFLLWYDEGEERNRGNFPPRFSGRQFPNYSSELNVNALELEDSALYLCASSGGLLDTQYFGPGTRLTVL.